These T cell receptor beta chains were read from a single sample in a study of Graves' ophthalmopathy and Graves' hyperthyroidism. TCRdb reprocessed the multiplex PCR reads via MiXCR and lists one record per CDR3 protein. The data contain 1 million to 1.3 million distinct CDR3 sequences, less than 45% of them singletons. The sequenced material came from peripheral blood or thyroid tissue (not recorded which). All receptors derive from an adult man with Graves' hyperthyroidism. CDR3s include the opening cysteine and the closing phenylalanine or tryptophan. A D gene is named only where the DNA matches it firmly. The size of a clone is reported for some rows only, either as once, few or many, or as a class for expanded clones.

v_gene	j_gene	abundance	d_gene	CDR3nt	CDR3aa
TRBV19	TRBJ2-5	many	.	TGTGCCAGTAGTATGATCGGCCAAGAGACCCAGTACTTC	CASSMIGQETQYF
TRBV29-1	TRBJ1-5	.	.	TGCAGCGTTTCGGGGAGCAATCAGCCCCAGCATTTT	CSVSGSNQPQHF
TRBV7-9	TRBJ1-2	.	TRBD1	TGTGCCAGCAGCTATGGGACAGGGGGTAACTATGGCTACACCTTC	CASSYGTGGNYGYTF
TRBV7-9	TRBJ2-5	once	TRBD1	TGTGCCAGCAGCGTTGTCCTGACAGGGCGAGAGACCCAGTACTTC	CASSVVLTGRETQYF
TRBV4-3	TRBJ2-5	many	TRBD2	TGCGCCAGCAGCCAAGAGGCGGCGCGGGGGGAGACCCAGTACTTC	CASSQEAARGETQYF
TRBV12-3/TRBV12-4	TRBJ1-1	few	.	TGTGCCAGCTTTCTCGGCGCTGAAGCTTTCTTT	CASFLGAEAFF
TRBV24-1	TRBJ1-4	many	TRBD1	TGTGCCACCAGTGACCATAGGCGGGGCAGGGGGCCTGAAAAACTGTTTTTT	CATSDHRRGRGPEKLFF
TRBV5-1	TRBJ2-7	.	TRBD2	TGCGCCAGCAGCTGGTCTAGCGGGAGTCTTGGGTACGAGCAGTACTTC	CASSWSSGSLGYEQYF
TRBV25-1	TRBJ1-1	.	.	TGTGCTAGAGGGAACAGGGTTATTGAAGCTTTCTTT	CARGNRVIEAFF
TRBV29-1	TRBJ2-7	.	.	TGCAGCGTTGAAGAGGACACCGGGGAGAACTACGAGCAGTACTTC	CSVEEDTGENYEQYF
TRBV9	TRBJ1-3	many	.	TGTGCCAGCAGCCTCGAGGGGGGAAGCACCATATATTTT	CASSLEGGSTIYF
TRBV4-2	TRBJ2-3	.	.	TGTGCCAGCAGCCAACCGGGGACGGAGTCAGATACGCAGTATTTT	CASSQPGTESDTQYF
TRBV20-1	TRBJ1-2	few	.	TGCAGTGCTAGACCCGGGGGGCCGGGGGGCTACACCTTC	CSARPGGPGGYTF
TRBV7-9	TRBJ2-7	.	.	TGTGCCAGCAGCCCCAGAGGGGGGCGCGAGCAGTACTTC	CASSPRGGREQYF
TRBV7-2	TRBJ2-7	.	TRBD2	TGTGCCAGCAGCCAGGAGGCGGGAGGGGAGCTTGGCGAGCAGTACTTC	CASSQEAGGELGEQYF
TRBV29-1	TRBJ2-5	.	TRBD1	TGCAGCGTTGGCGGACAGGGGGCGACCCAGTACTTC	CSVGGQGATQYF
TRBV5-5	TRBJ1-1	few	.	TGTGCCAGCAGCTTGGGCGGTGGAGTCGGAGCTTTCTTT	CASSLGGGVGAFF
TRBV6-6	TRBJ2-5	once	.	TGTGCCAGCAGTGAAGGGGCAGCCAGACAAGAGACCCAGTACTTC	CASSEGAARQETQYF
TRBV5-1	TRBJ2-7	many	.	TGCGCCAGCAGCTTGGTTGGGTACTCCTACGAGCAGTACTTC	CASSLVGYSYEQYF
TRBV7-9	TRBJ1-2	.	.	TGTGCCAGCAGCTTACGACAGTCAAACTATGGCTACACCTTC	CASSLRQSNYGYTF
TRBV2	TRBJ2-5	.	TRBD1	TGTGCCAGCAGTCGGCAGACAGGGGACCGAGAGACCCAGTACTTC	CASSRQTGDRETQYF
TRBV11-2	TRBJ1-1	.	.	TGTGCCAGCAGCTGGGGGGGCGAGAATGAAGCTTTCTTT	CASSWGGENEAFF
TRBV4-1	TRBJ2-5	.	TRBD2	TGCGCCAGCAGCCAGGTGACTAGCGGGATTCGCGAGACCCAGTACTTC	CASSQVTSGIRETQYF
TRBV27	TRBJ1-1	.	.	TGTGCCAGCACCGCGCTGGGGTTGGCAGGCAAAGAAGCTTTCTTT	CASTALGLAGKEAFF
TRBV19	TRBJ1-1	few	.	TGTGCCAGTCATGAGAACCCTGAACAGGCTGAAGCTTTCTTT	CASHENPEQAEAFF
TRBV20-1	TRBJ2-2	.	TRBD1	TGCAGTGCAAGACAGGGAGCCGACACCGGGGAGCTGTTTTTT	CSARQGADTGELFF
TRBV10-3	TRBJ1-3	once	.	TGTGCCAGCACCAGCGGGGGCCCCTCTGGAAACACCATATATTTT	CASTSGGPSGNTIYF
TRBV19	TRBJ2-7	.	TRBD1	TGTGCCAGTAGCATCACGGACAGGGTCTACGAGCAGTACTTC	CASSITDRVYEQYF